The rows below give T cell receptor beta chains drawn from one sample of a study of blood T cell repertoires in COVID-19. TCRdb keeps only in-frame clones here, not all; method: immunoSEQ multiplex PCR. The sample yields more than 85,000 clones, less than 85% seen once. Sequenced: peripheral blood. The receptors were gathered from a woman aged 60-70 years with acute or convalescent COVID-19. The CDR3 runs from the conserved cysteine through the conserved F or W. The D gene is left open where the match is weak. The size of a clone is reported for some rows only, either as once, few or many, or as a class for expanded clones.

clone size: -
D gene: TRBD1
V gene: TRBV5-1
J gene: TRBJ1-6
CDR3 DNA: TGCGCCAGCAGCGAAGGGACAGCTAATTCACCCCTCCACTTT
CDR3 protein: CASSEGTANSPLHF

clone size: -
D gene: -
V gene: TRBV28
J gene: TRBJ2-1
CDR3 DNA: TGTGCCAGCAGTTTTGTCGATGAGCAGTTCTTC
CDR3 protein: CASSFVDEQFF

clone size: -
D gene: TRBD2
V gene: TRBV9
J gene: TRBJ2-1
CDR3 DNA: TGTGCCAGCAGCATCGGGACTAGCGGGACCTACAATGAGCAGTTCTTC
CDR3 protein: CASSIGTSGTYNEQFF

clone size: -
D gene: -
V gene: TRBV6-5
J gene: TRBJ2-7
CDR3 DNA: TGTGCCAGCAGTTTCGAGGCGGATAGGCGACTCTACGAGCAGTACTTC
CDR3 protein: CASSFEADRRLYEQYF

clone size: -
D gene: -
V gene: TRBV9
J gene: TRBJ1-2
CDR3 DNA: TGTGCCAGCAGCGTCGGGAGCTATGGCTACACCTTC
CDR3 protein: CASSVGSYGYTF

clone size: -
D gene: -
V gene: TRBV29-1
J gene: TRBJ1-4
CDR3 DNA: TGCAGCGTTACTTTTCAGGGTAAAAATGAAAAACTGTTTTTT
CDR3 protein: CSVTFQGKNEKLFF

clone size: -
D gene: -
V gene: TRBV6-5
J gene: TRBJ2-2
CDR3 DNA: TGTGCCAGCAGTCTCGAGACCGGGGAGCTGTTTTTT
CDR3 protein: CASSLETGELFF

clone size: -
D gene: TRBD2
V gene: TRBV28
J gene: TRBJ2-7
CDR3 DNA: TGTGCCAGCAATCGGGGGGGCGGCGAGCAGTACTTC
CDR3 protein: CASNRGGGEQYF

clone size: -
D gene: -
V gene: TRBV28
J gene: TRBJ1-3
CDR3 DNA: TGTGCCAGCAGTTCGACAGGTTTTGTGTCTGGAAACACCATATATTTT
CDR3 protein: CASSSTGFVSGNTIYF

clone size: once
D gene: -
V gene: TRBV5-6
J gene: TRBJ2-7
CDR3 DNA: TGTGCCAGCAGCTCCGGACAGATTCAGTACTTC
CDR3 protein: CASSSGQIQYF

clone size: -
D gene: -
V gene: TRBV19
J gene: TRBJ2-2
CDR3 DNA: TGTGCCAGTAGGATACTAGCGAACACCGGGGAGCTGTTTTTT
CDR3 protein: CASRILANTGELFF

clone size: -
D gene: -
V gene: TRBV7-9
J gene: TRBJ1-1
CDR3 DNA: TGTGCCAGCAGCTTACCCGAGGCTGGGGCTTTCTTT
CDR3 protein: CASSLPEAGAFF

clone size: few
D gene: -
V gene: TRBV29-1
J gene: TRBJ2-7
CDR3 DNA: TGCAGCGTTGAAAGCCTCCAGCCGGCGGACGAGCAGTACTTC
CDR3 protein: CSVESLQPADEQYF

clone size: once
D gene: -
V gene: TRBV15
J gene: TRBJ1-5
CDR3 DNA: TGTGCCACCAGCAGTGCCACACGTCAGCCCCAGCATTTT
CDR3 protein: CATSSATRQPQHF

clone size: -
D gene: -
V gene: TRBV30
J gene: TRBJ1-5
CDR3 DNA: TGTGCCTGGAGTGCCGGTTTCGTTAGCAATCAGCCCCAGCATTTT
CDR3 protein: CAWSAGFVSNQPQHF

clone size: -
D gene: TRBD1
V gene: TRBV2
J gene: TRBJ1-1
CDR3 DNA: TGTGCCAGCGGTGACAGGGACACTGAAGCTTTCTTT
CDR3 protein: CASGDRDTEAFF

clone size: -
D gene: -
V gene: TRBV7-8
J gene: TRBJ1-1
CDR3 DNA: TGTGCCAGCAGCTTAGGCTGGGGAGGCCCTGAAGCTTTCTTT
CDR3 protein: CASSLGWGGPEAFF

clone size: -
D gene: -
V gene: TRBV4-3
J gene: TRBJ1-1
CDR3 DNA: TGCGCCAGCAGCGGAACCAGGGATACTGAAGCTTTCTTT
CDR3 protein: CASSGTRDTEAFF

clone size: -
D gene: TRBD2
V gene: TRBV9
J gene: TRBJ2-1
CDR3 DNA: TGTGCCAGCAGCCGCTCGACAGGGCGGGTACTAGCGGGAGGTAGGGATGAGCAGTTCTTC
CDR3 protein: CASSRSTGRVLAGGRDEQFF

clone size: once
D gene: TRBD1
V gene: TRBV25-1
J gene: TRBJ2-7
CDR3 DNA: TGTGCCAGCAGTGAAAGGGGACAGGGCTACGAGCAGTACTTC
CDR3 protein: CASSERGQGYEQYF

clone size: once
D gene: TRBD1
V gene: TRBV10-3
J gene: TRBJ1-1
CDR3 DNA: TGTGCCATCAGTGGTAAGGGGGCCGAAACTGAAGCTTTCTTT
CDR3 protein: CAISGKGAETEAFF

clone size: once
D gene: -
V gene: TRBV5-6
J gene: TRBJ1-1
CDR3 DNA: TGTGCCAGCTTAGGGACTCTGAACACTGAAGCTTTCTTT
CDR3 protein: CASLGTLNTEAFF

clone size: -
D gene: -
V gene: TRBV6-2/TRBV6-3
J gene: TRBJ1-1
CDR3 DNA: TGTGCCAGCAGTTACCCGACAGTGAACACTGAAGCTTTCTTT
CDR3 protein: CASSYPTVNTEAFF

clone size: -
D gene: TRBD1
V gene: TRBV28
J gene: TRBJ2-1
CDR3 DNA: TGTGCCAGCAGTTCTAGTCCGGGACAGGGGCCTAATGAGCAGTTCTTC
CDR3 protein: CASSSSPGQGPNEQFF

clone size: -
D gene: TRBD2
V gene: TRBV5-8
J gene: TRBJ2-3
CDR3 DNA: TGTGCCAGCAGCCCGGGACTAGCGGGAACAAACACAGATACGCAGTATTTT
CDR3 protein: CASSPGLAGTNTDTQYF

clone size: once
D gene: -
V gene: TRBV5-1
J gene: TRBJ1-2
CDR3 DNA: TGCGCCAGCAGCGTGCGGGGTAGCGCTGGCTACACCTTC
CDR3 protein: CASSVRGSAGYTF

clone size: -
D gene: -
V gene: TRBV4-1
J gene: TRBJ1-5
CDR3 DNA: TGCGCCAGCAGCAACAGTCGTCAGCCCCAGCATTTT
CDR3 protein: CASSNSRQPQHF

clone size: -
D gene: TRBD2
V gene: TRBV7-3
J gene: TRBJ2-3
CDR3 DNA: TGTGCCAGCAGCTTAGGGACTATGCAGTATTTT
CDR3 protein: CASSLGTMQYF

clone size: -
D gene: -
V gene: TRBV7-3
J gene: TRBJ2-7
CDR3 DNA: TGTGCCAGCAGCTTAACGGGGCGCGGGGACTACGAGCAGTACTTC
CDR3 protein: CASSLTGRGDYEQYF

clone size: once
D gene: TRBD2
V gene: TRBV30
J gene: TRBJ2-1
CDR3 DNA: TGTGCCTGGAGTGTACTTGGTAGCGGGGGGGCAAATGAGCAGTTCTTC
CDR3 protein: CAWSVLGSGGANEQFF

clone size: few
D gene: -
V gene: TRBV18
J gene: TRBJ2-3
CDR3 DNA: TGTGCCAGCTCACCCAGTAGCCCAGATACGCAGTATTTT
CDR3 protein: CASSPSSPDTQYF

clone size: -
D gene: -
V gene: TRBV20-1
J gene: TRBJ1-1
CDR3 DNA: TGCAGTATTAGTGACGGGGGTACTGAAGCTTTCTTT
CDR3 protein: CSISDGGTEAFF

clone size: few
D gene: -
V gene: TRBV6-1
J gene: TRBJ1-2
CDR3 DNA: TGTGCCAGCAGTGAAAGTGCGGAAATGGGCTATGGCTACACCTTC
CDR3 protein: CASSESAEMGYGYTF

clone size: once
D gene: TRBD1
V gene: TRBV7-8
J gene: TRBJ1-2
CDR3 DNA: TGTGCCAGCAGCCGACAGGGTCTAGATGGCTACACCTTC
CDR3 protein: CASSRQGLDGYTF

clone size: few
D gene: -
V gene: TRBV5-1
J gene: TRBJ1-3
CDR3 DNA: TGCGCCAGCAGCACCGGGGGGGTCGGCTCTGGAAACACCATATATTTT
CDR3 protein: CASSTGGVGSGNTIYF

clone size: -
D gene: -
V gene: TRBV19
J gene: TRBJ1-5
CDR3 DNA: TGTGCCAGTAGTACCCGGGGGATGGGGCCCCAGCATTTT
CDR3 protein: CASSTRGMGPQHF

clone size: -
D gene: -
V gene: TRBV18
J gene: TRBJ1-1
CDR3 DNA: TGTGCCAGCTCACCAGGTGCGGGGAACACTGAAGCTTTCTTT
CDR3 protein: CASSPGAGNTEAFF

clone size: -
D gene: -
V gene: TRBV20-1
J gene: TRBJ2-7
CDR3 DNA: TGCAGTGCTAGTGCCGTCTACGGGGACACCTACGAGCAGTACTTC
CDR3 protein: CSASAVYGDTYEQYF

clone size: -
D gene: -
V gene: TRBV28
J gene: TRBJ1-2
CDR3 DNA: TGTGCCAGCAGTCGAGCCAGTTGGGAGGGCTATGGCTACACCTTC
CDR3 protein: CASSRASWEGYGYTF

clone size: -
D gene: TRBD1
V gene: TRBV19
J gene: TRBJ1-1
CDR3 DNA: TGTGCCAGTAGTATCGGCAGGGGGGACACTGAAGCTTTCTTT
CDR3 protein: CASSIGRGDTEAFF

clone size: -
D gene: TRBD1
V gene: TRBV13
J gene: TRBJ1-6
CDR3 DNA: TGTGCCAGCAGCCTAACCTCGACAGGGATGTCACCCCTCCACTTT
CDR3 protein: CASSLTSTGMSPLHF

clone size: -
D gene: -
V gene: TRBV20-1
J gene: TRBJ1-1
CDR3 DNA: TGCAGTGCTAGTCGGGTGAACACTGAAGCTTTCTTT
CDR3 protein: CSASRVNTEAFF

clone size: -
D gene: -
V gene: TRBV29-1
J gene: TRBJ2-7
CDR3 DNA: TGCAGCGTTGATGTACTAGAACAGCAGTACTTC
CDR3 protein: CSVDVLEQQYF

clone size: -
D gene: TRBD2
V gene: TRBV4-1
J gene: TRBJ2-1
CDR3 DNA: TGCGCCAGCAGCCAAGTGCTCAGCGGGAGAGGTGAGCAGTTCTTC
CDR3 protein: CASSQVLSGRGEQFF

clone size: -
D gene: -
V gene: TRBV5-1
J gene: TRBJ1-1
CDR3 DNA: TGCGCCAGCAGCTCCACCTCGGGTAGAACCAGTGAAGCTTTCTTT
CDR3 protein: CASSSTSGRTSEAFF

clone size: -
D gene: -
V gene: TRBV6-2/TRBV6-3
J gene: TRBJ1-5
CDR3 DNA: TGTGCCAGCAGTTACTGGGGGACAAATCAGCCCCAGCATTTT
CDR3 protein: CASSYWGTNQPQHF

clone size: -
D gene: -
V gene: TRBV9
J gene: TRBJ2-3
CDR3 DNA: TGTGCCAGCAGTGTCCCATCAGATACGCAGTATTTT
CDR3 protein: CASSVPSDTQYF

clone size: -
D gene: TRBD1
V gene: TRBV6-5
J gene: TRBJ2-1
CDR3 DNA: TGTGCCAGCGCAAAAGGAACAGGGGGCAATGAGCAGTTCTTC
CDR3 protein: CASAKGTGGNEQFF

clone size: once
D gene: -
V gene: TRBV19
J gene: TRBJ1-5
CDR3 DNA: TGTGCCAGTAGTATCCGTGACTTTACACTCCTAGGGCCCCAGCATTTT
CDR3 protein: CASSIRDFTLLGPQHF

clone size: few
D gene: -
V gene: TRBV7-9
J gene: TRBJ1-4
CDR3 DNA: TGTGCCAGCAGCTTAAGTTTGAGGGGAGGGGAAAAACTGTTTTTT
CDR3 protein: CASSLSLRGGEKLFF

clone size: medium-sized
D gene: -
V gene: TRBV4-3
J gene: TRBJ1-4
CDR3 DNA: TGCGCCAGCAGCCAAGACCTAGGGGCAACTAATGAAAAACTGTTTTTT
CDR3 protein: CASSQDLGATNEKLFF

clone size: -
D gene: TRBD1
V gene: TRBV6-5
J gene: TRBJ1-6
CDR3 DNA: TGTGCCAGCAGTTTGGGACAGGTTAGGAGTTCACCCCTCCACTTT
CDR3 protein: CASSLGQVRSSPLHF

clone size: -
D gene: TRBD2
V gene: TRBV20-1
J gene: TRBJ2-5
CDR3 DNA: TGCAGTGCTAGTGATCCCCTCTCCCGCCTCGGGGGGTCAAGAGGGACCCAGTACTTC
CDR3 protein: CSASDPLSRLGGSRGTQYF

clone size: -
D gene: TRBD1
V gene: TRBV27
J gene: TRBJ1-1
CDR3 DNA: TGTGCCAGCAGTTTGGACAGGGCGAACACTGAAGCTTTCTTT
CDR3 protein: CASSLDRANTEAFF

clone size: -
D gene: -
V gene: TRBV9
J gene: TRBJ1-1
CDR3 DNA: TGTGCCAGCAGCCCCTTGGGGGGTCGCACTGAAGCTTTCTTT
CDR3 protein: CASSPLGGRTEAFF